Following are 2 T cell receptor beta chains from one sample sequenced in a study of OX40 agonist ivuxolimab in advanced cancers. Sequencing used immunoSEQ multiplex PCR; TCRdb keeps in-frame clones, though not all of them. The sample lists some 74,000 clones; roughly 88% were seen once. Sequenced here: CD4+ or CD8+ T cells sorted from blood, sampled in a trial of the OX40 agonist ivuxolimab. These receptors all stem from an adult with an advanced solid tumor such as melanoma, head and neck, liver or kidney cancer.

This sequence joins TRBV29-1 and TRBJ2-5, with D unclear. CDR1 is SQVTM, CDR2 ANQGSEA, per germline. CDR3 length equals 12 residues. V was pared by 7 bases and J by 4 bases, with 13 bases between. CDR3 residues: CSGNNGPETQYF. In DNA form, the CDR3 reads TGCAGCGGGAACAACGGTCCAGAGACCCAGTACTTC.

The table lists this clone with a few counts. V gene TRBV15 combines with J gene TRBJ2-1, with 9 bases aligning to TRBD2. Per germline, CDR1 LNHNV and CDR2 YYDKDF (reference sequence). V shed 5 bases, J shed 4 bases, and the junction held 6 bases outside the gene matches. This CDR3 has 15 residues. The CDR3 sequence is CATSRGTSRYNEQFF. The DNA for the CDR3 is TGTGCCACCAGCCGCGGGACTAGCAGGTACAATGAGCAGTTCTTC.